Following are 20 T cell receptor beta chains from one sample sequenced in a study of cytomegalovirus exposure and HLA in healthy donors. The PCR employed 60 Vbeta primers together with 13 Jbeta primers. Sequencing used immunoSEQ multiplex PCR; TCRdb keeps in-frame clones, though not all of them. Of 150,000 to 200,000 clones listed, about three quarters were seen once; the top ten hold approximately 1.3%. The specimen was PBMCs. The receptors originated from a woman aged 30 to 39 in good health and CMV-seropositive.

The J gene is TRBJ1-1, the V gene TRBV30; the D gene is possibly TRBD1 (5 bases). V lost 3 bases and J 4 bases, leaving 12 bases between the germline ends. CDR1 is GTSNPN and CDR2 is SVGIG in the germline V gene (reference sequence). The CDR3 runs to 13 residues. For the CDR3, the DNA is TGTGCCTGGAGGGCCTCCGGGGGCACTGAAGCTTTCTTT. This gives the protein CAWRASGGTEAFF. Supplemented by reference TRBV30 and TRBJ1-1, the full variable domain reads SQTIHQWPATLVQPVGSPLSLECTVEGTSNPNLYWYRQAAGRGLQLLFYSVGIGQISSEVPQNLSASRPQDRQFILSSKKLLLSDSGFYLCAWRASGGTEAFFGQGTRLTVV.

This clone was counted between two and nine times. The V gene is TRBV18, the J gene TRBJ2-5; 7 positions agree with TRBD2. This CDR3 comprises 14 residues. Looked up from germline, CDR1 is KGHSH and CDR2 is LQKENI. Trimming cost V 1 base and J 5 bases; bases outside gene matches: 4. In DNA, the CDR3 is TGTGCCAGCTCACCACGGGCGGGAGCTGAGACCCAGTACTTC. Protein sequence: CASSPRAGAETQYF.

The chain recombines TRBV30 with TRBJ1-1, with unresolved D. With 0 bases removed from V and 5 bases from J, the gap between germline ends came to 13 bases. Germline V gives CDR1 GTSNPN, CDR2 SVGIG (reference sequence). The CDR3 covers 14 residues. In DNA form, the CDR3 reads TGTGCCTGGAGTGTGGGAGTGGTATATACTGAAGCTTTCTTT. It yields the protein CAWSVGVVYTEAFF.

The V call is TRBV5-1, the J call TRBJ2-2; D might be TRBD1 (6 bases). Per germline, CDR1 SGHRS and CDR2 YFSETQ. This CDR3 is built from 15 residues. Trimming took 3 bases from V and 3 from J, leaving 12 bases between them. The CDR3, as DNA: TGCGCCAGCAGCTCCGGACAGCTAGACACCGGGGAGCTGTTTTTT. Residues: CASSSGQLDTGELFF. The full variable domain, with the rest looked up from reference TRBV5-1 and TRBJ2-2, is KAGVTQTPRYLIKTRGQQVTLSCSPISGHRSVSWYQQTPGQGLQFLFEYFSETQRNKGNFPGRFSGRQFSNSRSEMNVSTLELGDSALYLCASSSGQLDTGELFFGEGSRLTVL.

This clone has a handful of counts. The chain joins TRBV7-9 to TRBJ2-1; D possibly corresponds to TRBD2 (6 bases). The CDR3 is made up of 15 amino acids. The V end lost 5 bases, the J end lost 6 bases, and 17 bases lay between the germline ends. CDR1 SEHNR and CDR2 FQNEAQ come from the germline V gene (reference sequence). The CDR3 loop reads CASSVLAGAPNEQFF. CDR3 in DNA: TGTGCCAGCAGCGTACTAGCTGGGGCACCCAATGAGCAGTTCTTC.

This chain uses TRBV7-8 with TRBJ2-1, with D possibly being TRBD1 (7 bases). Germline CDR1 reads SGHVS; CDR2 reads FQNEAQ. This CDR3 has 14 residues. V lost 6 bases, J lost 6 bases, and 15 bases lay in between. The CDR3 protein is CASSSVRGVNEQFF. The CDR3 DNA reads TGTGCCAGCAGTTCTGTCAGGGGGGTCAATGAGCAGTTCTTC.

There are a few counts of this clone. The V and J genes are TRBV11-2 and TRBJ2-3, with 7 bases identical to TRBD1. This CDR3 has 13 residues. The junction had 2 bases not matched to a gene; V was cut back by 2 bases and J by 6 bases. The V gene's germline CDR1 is SGHAT and CDR2 FQNNGV. The DNA of the CDR3 is TGTGCCAGCAGCTTACTCAGGGGGGATACGCAGTATTTT. It yields the protein CASSLLRGDTQYF.

V and J are TRBV5-1 and TRBJ2-2; D is unresolved. CDR3 length: 18 amino acids. Germline lookup yields CDR1 SGHRS and CDR2 YFSETQ. The V and J ends lost 4 bases and 0 bases respectively, with 19 bases between them. CDR3 loop: CASSRPQESPTNTGELFF. Written as DNA, the CDR3 is TGCGCCAGCAGCAGACCCCAGGAATCCCCCACGAACACCGGGGAGCTGTTTTTT.

This clone has more than one count but fewer than ten. The chain is built from TRBV19 and TRBJ2-1, with D maybe TRBD2 (6 bases). This CDR3 spans 13 amino acids. Between the trimmed V and J ends, which lost 2 bases and 7 bases, there was a span of 9 bases. Germline CDR1 is LNHDA and CDR2 is SQIVND (reference sequence). The CDR3 DNA sequence: TGTGCCAGTAGTATAACTGGGGGGAATGAGCAGTTCTTC. This codes for CASSITGGNEQFF.

The V gene is TRBV12-2, the J gene TRBJ1-3; the D call TRBD1 from the table was never checked on the DNA. TRBV12-2 is given as a pseudogene. The CDR3 totals 17 residues. Here the CDR3 reads CASRLTGDRVFGNTIYF. The DNA of the CDR3 is TGTGCAAGTCGCTTGACGGGGGACAGGGTGTTTGGAAACACCATATATTTT.

This sequence joins TRBV5-1 and TRBJ2-5, with a weak D call TRBD2 (6 bases). The germline V gene has CDR1 SGHRS and CDR2 YFSETQ. The V end lost 4 bases, the J end lost 5 bases, and 18 bases lay between the germline ends. CDR3 length equals 15 residues. CDR3: CASSIDLARKETQYF. DNA for the CDR3: TGCGCCAGCAGCATAGATCTAGCGAGAAAGGAGACCCAGTACTTC.

The chain recombines TRBV12-5 with TRBJ2-7; possibly TRBD1 for D (7 bases). The CDR3 contains 13 residues. Germline CDR1 and CDR2: LGHNT and FRNRAP. V was pared by 6 bases and J by 3 bases, with 12 bases between. The CDR3 coding sequence is TGTGCTAGTGGGGAGGGGACAGACTACGAGCAGTACTTC. This gives the protein CASGEGTDYEQYF.

J is TRBJ1-3 and V is TRBV6-5, with 8 bases matching TRBD1. The CDR3 has 14 residues. The germline CDR1 and CDR2 sequences are MNHEY and SVGAGI. The J segment lost 1 base and the V segment lost 5 bases, leaving 1 base of the junction unmatched. The CDR3: CASSRQGSGNTIYF. The CDR3 nucleotides read TGTGCCAGCAGTCGACAGGGGTCTGGAAACACCATATATTTT.

The chain employs TRBV4-1 and TRBJ2-3, with 9 bases matching TRBD2. V shed 3 bases, J shed 2 bases, and the junction held 9 bases outside the gene matches. The CDR3 has 17 residues. The V gene's germline CDR1 is MGHRA and CDR2 YSYEKL. The CDR3 nucleotides read TGCGCCAGCAGCCACGGACCTAGCGGGGATATCACAGATACGCAGTATTTT. Translating gives CASSHGPSGDITDTQYF.

J is TRBJ2-6 and V is TRBV7-3; D unclear. With 7 bases removed from V and 0 bases from J, the gap between germline ends came to 10 bases. Per germline, CDR1 SGHTA and CDR2 FQGTGA. This CDR3 contains 15 residues. Written as DNA, the CDR3 is TGTGCCAGCACTATCGGTGTCTCTGGGGCCAACGTCCTGACTTTC. It translates to CASTIGVSGANVLTF.

This clone was recorded a few times. This chain links TRBV19 with TRBJ1-2; D perhaps matches TRBD1 (6 bases). Germline V gene data show CDR1 as LNHDA and CDR2 as SQIVND (reference sequence). CDR3 size: 14 residues. The V and J ends lost 1 base and 7 bases respectively, with 13 bases between them. The CDR3 bases are TGTGCCAGTAGTATAGGGGGGACGACAGGTGGCTACACCTTC. It codes for CASSIGGTTGGYTF.

The chain links TRBV6-1 to TRBJ2-3; maybe TRBD1 (6 bases). The germline CDR1 and CDR2 sequences are MNHNS and SASEGT. This CDR3 has 14 residues. V was cut by 10 bases and J by 0 bases, with 14 bases left in between. In nucleotides, the CDR3 is TGTGCCAACAAAAGAGGGACAAGCACAGATACGCAGTATTTT. Protein sequence: CANKRGTSTDTQYF.

This clone appeared a few times. The rearrangement uses TRBV28 and TRBJ2-7, with D possibly matching TRBD2 (6 bases). V lost 7 bases to trimming and J lost 7 bases, with 26 bases between them. This CDR3 comprises 16 residues. The V gene's germline CDR1 is MDHEN and CDR2 SYDVKM. DNA of the CDR3: TGTGCCAGCACCGCTGGGAGCGGGTCCTACCTGGGGGAGCAGTACTTC. Translation gives CASTAGSGSYLGEQYF.

This sequence joins TRBV9 and TRBJ2-3; 9 bases fit TRBD2. CDR3 length equals 16 residues. CDR1 is SGDLS, CDR2 YYNGEE, per germline. With V trimmed by 3 bases and J by 6 bases, 11 bases remained unmatched. The CDR3 region is CASSGPPGGRGDTQYF. CDR3 coding DNA: TGTGCCAGCAGCGGCCCCCCGGGCGGGAGGGGTGATACGCAGTATTTT.

The chain combines TRBV7-6 with TRBJ2-3, with D unclear. With 1 base removed from V and 4 bases from J, the gap between germline ends came to 3 bases. This CDR3 is 12 amino acids long. CDR1 and CDR2 from the germline V gene are SGHVS and FNYEAQ. The CDR3 DNA reads TGTGCCAGCAGCTTAGGAGCAGATACGCAGTATTTT. Residues: CASSLGADTQYF. The variable domain in full, completed from reference TRBV7-6 and TRBJ2-3, reads GAGVSQSPRYKVTKRGQDVALRCDPISGHVSLYWYRQALGQGPEFLTYFNYEAQQDKSGLPNDRFSAERPEGSISTLTIQRTEQRDSAMYRCASSLGADTQYFGPGTRLTVL.